This TCR beta chain was found in a study of human T cells and chemical hapten exposure. For this clonotype: The antigen is not known.

Single cDNA molecules in the library carried unique molecular identifiers attached during preparation. TCRdb independently ran MiXCR on the RACE reads; one entry per CDR3 protein. The sample has 30,000 to 40,000 distinct CDR3 sequences; roughly an eighth are singletons. Overall study findings and caveats: Compared to controls, expanded TCRs made significantly more large clusters of similar CDR3s.

Time point of the sample: pre-sensitization, week 0. Treatment of the sample: therapeutic diphenylcyclopropenone sensitization with weekly scalp DPC. Blood, whole and unfractionated, served as the source for total RNA extraction. Drawing of blood took place ahead of applying each patch test. CDR1 is LGHNA, CDR2 YSLEER, per germline. The germline V and J ends were trimmed by 0 bases and 3 bases, with 3 bases remaining between them. This CDR3 region has 13 residues. The receptor comes from a woman between 35 and 50 years old with alopecia areata. Some clones in this sample may be carry-over from other donors' samples. The V call is TRBV4-3, the J call TRBJ1-5; D gene unclear. The source was whole blood, collected in connection with sensitization to the hapten diphenylcyclopropenone (DPC). The CDR3 DNA follows: TGCGCCAGCAGCCAAGATTTCAATCAGCCCCAGCATTTT. Its translation is CASSQDFNQPQHF.